The present T cell receptor beta chain was sequenced within a study of memory CD4+ T cells and cytomegalovirus serostatus. The wider study: Healthy Belgian adult donors included about nine CMV-positive and 20 to 30 CMV-negative people. Findings and caveats of the study: CD4+ memory repertoires contained 67 of 164 reported CMV TCRbeta sequences.

The sample holds a few counts of this clone. Its antigen is unknown. Single viable CD3+CD4+CD8-CD45RO+ cells were sorted as the memory CD4+ T cells. CMV serostatus came from serum IgG against pp150, pp28, p38, p52. Source study methods: After removing out-of-frame reads, approximately 2 million distinct TCRbeta sequences remained. The assay was immunoSEQ multiplex PCR, and TCRdb's table has in-frame clones only and misses some. V and J calls and clone size are given by that table; D and trimming were obtained from the DNA. This table has roughly 50,000 clones, around 78% appearing once. The sequencing sample was made of memory CD4+ T cells from blood. The sequence came from an adult in good health and CMV-seronegative.

For the CDR3, the DNA is TGTGCCAGCAGTTTCGGCTTTCGGCTATCTAACTATGGCTACACCTTC. Translated: CASSFGFRLSNYGYTF. The chain links TRBV28 to TRBJ1-2; D remains unclear. CDR1 is MDHEN and CDR2 is SYDVKM in the germline V gene. Between the trimmed V and J ends, which lost 3 bases and 0 bases, there was a span of 14 bases. The CDR3 is made up of 16 amino acids.